The entry below describes one TCR beta chain. The antigen remains undetermined. Trimming removed 2 bases at V and 5 bases at J, with 15 bases between. CDR1 LNHNV and CDR2 YYDKDF come from the germline V gene (reference sequence). The CDR3 runs 16 residues. This specimen comes from a study of Tregs in tolerant kidney transplant recipients. Findings and limits, study-wide: This study did not directly address biological reproducibility.

Unstimulated regulatory T cells (CD4+CD25+CD127-), CD4+CD25- non-regulatory cells, CD4 and CD8 cells were FACS-sorted from thawed PBMCs. This table comes from immunoSEQ multiplex PCR, and its TCRdb copy is limited to in-frame clones, with some not included. The sample yields some 64,000 clones, roughly 98% seen once. The rearrangement uses TRBV15 and TRBJ1-4; D may be TRBD1 (5 bases). The TCR was taken from a human donor who received a combined kidney and bone marrow transplant. This specimen consisted of Tregs from blood, obtained before the transplant. CDR3 bases: TGTGCCACCAGCAGATCGGATCAGGGTTTGAATGAAAAACTGTTTTTT. It translates to CATSRSDQGLNEKLFF. The full variable domain, rest sourced from reference TRBV15 and TRBJ1-4, is DAMVIQNPRYQVTQFGKPVTLSCSQTLNHNVMYWYQQKSSQAPKLLFHYYDKDFNNEADTPDNFQSRRPNTSFCFLDIRSPGLGDTAMYLCATSRSDQGLNEKLFFGSGTQLSVL.